Listed here are 27 T cell receptor beta chains from one sample, sequenced in a study of T cells in women clearing cervical HPV infection. Assay used: immunoSEQ multiplex PCR; TCRdb lists only in-frame clones, some missing. The listing records tens of thousands of clones. Sequencing used blood buffy coat. These receptors were collected from a woman between 18 and 69 years old with a cervical HPV16 infection that either progressed to CIN3+ or cleared (not recorded which).

Comment on this clone: Coverage ceases 3 residues before the CDR3 finishes, and the germline J gene fills in the end. The gene calls are TRBV12-3 or TRBV12-4 and TRBJ2-4, with D possibly TRBD1 on 5 matching bases. The ends were cut back, 6 bases at V and 9 bases at J, with 9 bases in the middle. The CDR3 runs 11 residues. CDR3 DNA, as far as it was read: TGTGCCAGCAGCCTCAGGGCCATT. This encodes CASSLRAI. The whole CDR3 is CASSLRAIQYF.

Notes on this clone: The CDR3 extends 3 residues past the end of the read, so its final part is completed from the germline J gene. The chain joins TRBV5-1 to TRBJ2-4, with a possible D match to TRBD1 (6 bases). V shed 4 bases and J shed 3 bases, with 20 bases lying between them. Germline V gene data show CDR1 as SGHRS and CDR2 as YFSETQ. This CDR3 is 17 amino acids long. This CDR3 reads CASSPESTGPGKNIQYF. The covered CDR3 bases are TGCGCCAGCAGCCCCGAGTCGACAGGTCCTGGCAAAAACATT.

As regards this clone: From the germline J gene comes the end of the CDR3, since the read stops 3 residues before it. The chain recombines TRBV7-9 with TRBJ2-7; a weak D match, TRBD1 (6 bases). Germline values: CDR1 SEHNR, CDR2 FQNEAQ (reference sequence). The CDR3 consists of 14 residues. Trimming left V 8 bases short and J 6 bases short, with 20 bases between. The DNA read from the CDR3 is TGTGCCAGCCACCTCGGTCAGGGGAATCGCGAG. Residues: CASHLGQGNRE. Given in full, the CDR3 is CASHLGQGNREQYF. The variable domain in full, completed from reference TRBV7-9 and TRBJ2-7, reads DTGVSQNPRHKITKRGQNVTFRCDPISEHNRLYWYRQTLGQGPEFLTYFQNEAQLEKSRLLSDRFSAERPKGSFSTLEIQRTEQGDSAMYLCASHLGQGNREQYFGPGTRLTVT.

Remarks on this clone: The CDR3 end is not reached by the read, which stops 3 residues before it; the germline J gene fills it in. This chain joins TRBV29-1 and TRBJ2-2; D remains unclear. This CDR3 is built from 14 residues. Per the germline V gene, CDR1 is SQVTM and CDR2 is ANQGSEA. Trimming took 6 bases from V and 4 from J, leaving 15 bases between them. CDR3 region: CSVRRGGSTGELFF. The CDR3 DNA, read in part, is TGCAGCGTGAGGCGAGGCGGATCCACCGGGGAG.

As concerns this clone: The read ends 3 residues early relative to the CDR3; the germline J gene fills the gap. The V gene is TRBV6-1, the J gene TRBJ2-7; D perhaps matches TRBD2 (5 bases). The germline V gene has CDR1 MNHNS and CDR2 SASEGT. This CDR3 contains 15 residues. Trimming removed 1 base from V and 3 bases from J, with 13 bases in between. The CDR3 here is CASSEGGAASYEQYF. The DNA read from the CDR3 is TGTGCCAGCAGTGAAGGGGGAGCGGCTAGCTACGAG.

The DNA read from the CDR3 is TGCAGCGGCGAAACCGGGGAGACC. Its protein is CSGETGET. The CDR3 reads in full as CSGETGETQYF. The chain uses TRBV29-1 and TRBJ2-5; D unclear. The CDR3 goes on 3 residues after the read ends, and that part is filled in from the germline J gene. The CDR3 length is 11 residues. Trimming left V 7 bases short and J 5 bases short, with 11 bases between. Germline CDR1 and CDR2: SQVTM and ANQGSEA.

A note on this clone: The missing CDR3 end, 3 residues past where the read stops, is filled in from the germline J gene. The rearrangement joins TRBV15 to TRBJ2-7; 7 bases map to TRBD1. This CDR3 is built from 14 residues. V dropped 3 bases and J dropped 5; count of bases not matched to a gene: 7. CDR1 and CDR2 (germline): LNHNV, YYDKDF (reference sequence). CDR3 in amino acids: CATSSSGTEDEQYF. The CDR3 DNA, read in part, is TGTGCCACCAGCAGTTCCGGGACAGAGGACGAG.

In the case of this clone: The read finishes 3 residues shy of the CDR3 end, and the germline J gene is used to complete it. The chain links TRBV2 to TRBJ1-1, with 7 bases lining up with TRBD1. CDR1 and CDR2 (germline): SNHLY, FYNNEI. V lost 6 bases, J lost 5 bases, and 6 bases stayed unmatched. This CDR3 contains 13 residues. The DNA read from the CDR3 is TGTGCCAGCAGAACAGGGGACGCGACTGAA. It codes for CASRTGDATE. Given in full, the CDR3 is CASRTGDATEAFF.

About this clone itself: The sequence runs out 3 residues before the end of the CDR3; the remainder is reconstructed from the germline J gene. This chain connects TRBV5-4 to TRBJ1-4; D ambiguous. The CDR3 sequence is 16 residues long. Germline CDR1 is SGHNT and CDR2 is YYREEE (reference sequence). Deletions cut 2 bases from V and 0 bases from J, with 11 bases between. This CDR3 reads CASSLGPHATNEKLFF. Partial CDR3 DNA: TGTGCCAGCAGCTTAGGCCCCCACGCAACTAATGAAAAA.

As regards this clone: The read ends 3 residues shy of where the CDR3 ends; the end is completed using the germline J gene. The rearrangement links TRBV20-1 to TRBJ1-5, with a possible D match to TRBD1 (6 bases). The V end lost 5 bases, the J end lost 4 bases, and 21 bases lay between the germline ends. This CDR3 comprises 16 residues. The germline V gene has CDR1 DFQATT and CDR2 SNEGSKA (reference sequence). The sequenced part of the CDR3 DNA is TGCAGTGCTGGAAAAGTGGAACAGGGAGGAAATCAGCCC. Protein sequence: CSAGKVEQGGNQP. The full CDR3 protein reads CSAGKVEQGGNQPQHF.

As to this clone: Sequencing ends 3 residues short of the CDR3 end; the germline J gene provides the rest. The rearrangement links TRBV18 to TRBJ2-2, with 7 bases lining up with TRBD2. The V and J ends lost 0 bases and 6 bases, in that order; junction bases with no gene match: 10. The CDR3 spans 17 residues. Per the germline V gene, CDR1 is KGHSH and CDR2 is LQKENI. Incomplete CDR3 DNA: TGTGCCAGCTCACCACCGTCCCAGCGGGGAATCTCCGGGGAG. Translating gives CASSPPSQRGISGE. The whole CDR3 sequence reads CASSPPSQRGISGELFF. The variable domain in full, with the rest retrieved from reference TRBV18 and TRBJ2-2, is NAGVMQNPRHLVRRRGQEARLRCSPMKGHSHVYWYRQLPEEGLKFMVYLQKENIIDESGMPKERFSAEFPKEGPSILRIQQVVRGDSAAYFCASSPPSQRGISGELFFGEGSRLTVL.

With respect to this clone: The read gets to within 3 residues of the CDR3 end, and the germline J gene fills in the rest. This chain uses TRBV5-1 with TRBJ2-1; D is possibly TRBD2 (6 bases). V dropped 0 bases and J dropped 4 bases, with 11 bases sitting between them. The CDR3 sequence is 15 residues long. Per germline, CDR1 SGHRS and CDR2 YFSETQ. The chain's CDR3 is CASSLVSRGYNEQFF. The covered CDR3 bases are TGCGCCAGCAGCTTGGTCTCACGGGGGTACAATGAG. The whole variable domain, remainder taken from reference TRBV5-1 and TRBJ2-1, is KAGVTQTPRYLIKTRGQQVTLSCSPISGHRSVSWYQQTPGQGLQFLFEYFSETQRNKGNFPGRFSGRQFSNSRSEMNVSTLELGDSALYLCASSLVSRGYNEQFFGPGTRLTVL.

Notes on this clone: The CDR3 goes on 3 residues after the read ends, and that part is filled in from the germline J gene. The V call is TRBV4-1, the J call TRBJ2-3; D gene uncertain. V was trimmed by 4 bases and J by 8 bases, leaving 10 bases between them. The germline gives CDR1 MGHRA, CDR2 YSYEKL. CDR3 length equals 12 residues. Here the CDR3 reads CASSPRGVTQYF. Partial CDR3 DNA: TGCGCCAGCAGCCCCAGAGGTGTTACG.

In regard to this clone: The read terminates 3 residues before the CDR3 end, so the remaining end is supplied by the germline J gene. This sequence joins TRBV4-1 and TRBJ2-5; TRBD2 aligns across 8 bases. V shed 3 bases, J shed 4 bases, and the junction held 7 bases outside the gene matches. The CDR3 contains 15 residues. CDR1 and CDR2 (germline): MGHRA, YSYEKL. CDR3 sequence: CASSQGSGNLETQYF. The sequenced part of the CDR3 DNA is TGCGCCAGCAGCCAGGGTAGCGGGAATCTAGAGACC.

As regards this clone: The CDR3 extends 3 residues past the end of the read, so its final part is completed from the germline J gene. The rearrangement uses TRBV5-1 and TRBJ2-3; 8 bases map to TRBD1. Germline V gives CDR1 SGHRS, CDR2 YFSETQ. Germline trimming cut 0 bases from V and 2 bases from J; bases unmatched to any gene: 8. This CDR3 spans 17 amino acids. The CDR3 spells CASSLALRTGLTDTQYF. Incomplete CDR3 DNA: TGCGCCAGCAGCTTGGCCCTGAGGACAGGGCTCACAGATACG.

For this clone: The read comes to an end 3 residues before the CDR3 does, leaving the germline J gene to fill in the end. The chain uses TRBV20-1 and TRBJ1-4; 10 bases align to TRBD1. Germline values: CDR1 DFQATT, CDR2 SNEGSKA (reference sequence). The V gene end was trimmed by 2 bases and the J gene end by 8 bases; junction bases not matched to a gene: 8. CDR3 length: 15 residues. The CDR3 DNA, read in part, is TGCAGTGCTAGACCAACCGGGACAGGGGAAGAAAAA. Amino acid sequence: CSARPTGTGEEK. From start to end, the CDR3 is CSARPTGTGEEKLFF.

CDR3 residues: CASSESVGTGVLGSPLHF. The sequenced CDR3 bases are TGTGCCAGCAGTGAAAGTGTCGGGACAGGGGTATTAGGGTCACCC. The chain uses TRBV2 and TRBJ1-6; 10 bases are a match to TRBD1. The sequenced fragment ends 3 residues before the CDR3 boundary, so the rest is inferred from the germline J gene. This CDR3 is 18 amino acids long. CDR1 and CDR2 (germline): SNHLY, FYNNEI. V trimming: 2 bases; J trimming: 10 bases; junction bases outside the gene matches: 14.

Details on this clone: From the germline J gene comes the end of the CDR3, since the read stops 3 residues before it. The chain carries TRBV2 and TRBJ2-3; TRBD1 matches 10 bases. Germline assignment: CDR1 SNHLY and CDR2 FYNNEI. The CDR3 has 15 residues. Trimming cost V 4 bases and J 5 bases; bases outside gene matches: 6. This CDR3 is CASSGDRGLLDTQYF. The CDR3 DNA, read in part, is TGTGCCAGCAGTGGAGACAGGGGGCTGTTAGATACG.

The sequenced CDR3 bases are TGCAGCGTTGCTCGGCAGGGAAATGAG. Its protein product is CSVARQGNE. In full, the CDR3 reads CSVARQGNEQFF. This sequence joins TRBV29-1 and TRBJ2-1, with a tentative D call TRBD1 (5 bases). From the germline J gene comes the end of the CDR3, since the read stops 3 residues before it. The V end was cut by 4 bases, the J end by 7 bases, with 11 bases between. This CDR3 region has 12 residues. The germline V gene encodes CDR1 SQVTM and CDR2 ANQGSEA.

As to this clone: The DNA ends 3 residues before the CDR3 does, and the rest of the CDR3 is filled in from the germline J gene. This chain connects TRBV7-6 to TRBJ2-7; 8 bases are shared with TRBD1. Trimming removed 3 bases from V and 4 bases from J; junction bases left unmatched: 14. Germline CDR1 is SGHVS and CDR2 is FNYEAQ. The CDR3 extends over 17 amino acids. The DNA read from the CDR3 is TGTGCCAGCAGCTTCAGAGACTCCGGGACAGGAACTTACGAG. Encoded protein: CASSFRDSGTGTYE. The CDR3 in its entirety is CASSFRDSGTGTYEQYF.

In regard to this clone: The sequence runs out 3 residues before the end of the CDR3; the remainder is reconstructed from the germline J gene. V usage is TRBV4-1 and J usage is TRBJ2-3; a weak D match, TRBD2 (6 bases). Germline-derived CDR1 and CDR2 are MGHRA and YSYEKL. This CDR3 has 15 residues. The germline V and J ends were trimmed by 4 bases and 6 bases, with 17 bases remaining between them. The CDR3 spells CASSRTGRRGDTQYF. The part of the CDR3 DNA that was read is TGCGCCAGCAGCCGGACGGGACGTCGGGGGGATACG.

In the case of this clone: The read gets to within 3 residues of the CDR3 end, and the germline J gene fills in the rest. The chain recombines TRBV28 with TRBJ2-3; TRBD1 matches 7 bases. The V segment lost 6 bases and the J segment 2 bases; nucleotides outside the gene matches: 20. Germline values: CDR1 MDHEN, CDR2 SYDVKM. The CDR3 has 19 amino acids. CDR3 in amino acids: CASSPRQGGSIGNTDTQYF. Partial CDR3 DNA: TGTGCCAGCAGCCCGAGACAGGGTGGGAGCATAGGAAACACAGATACG.

A note on this clone: The read stops 3 residues short of the end of the CDR3; the missing end is completed from the germline J gene. This rearrangement joins TRBV20-1 to TRBJ2-5, with 12 bases lining up with TRBD1. CDR3 length: 15 amino acids. The V segment lost 3 bases and the J segment 4 bases; nucleotides outside the gene matches: 6. CDR1 and CDR2 from the germline V gene are DFQATT and SNEGSKA (reference sequence). CDR3 region: CSARGTGGALETQYF. The CDR3 DNA, read in part, is TGCAGTGCTAGGGGGACAGGGGGCGCTTTAGAGACC.

Points on this clone: The read is 3 residues too short to cover the CDR3 end, so that end is filled in from the germline J gene. The chain combines TRBV20-1 with TRBJ2-7; D perhaps matches TRBD2 (7 bases). Trimming took 3 bases from V and 0 from J, leaving 12 bases between them. From germline, CDR1 is DFQATT and CDR2 SNEGSKA (reference sequence). The CDR3 is 14 residues long. The part of the CDR3 DNA that was read is TGCAGTGCTAGCAGGGGAGGGTTCTCCTACGAG. Translation: CSASRGGFSYE. From start to end, the CDR3 is CSASRGGFSYEQYF.

Points on this clone: The missing CDR3 end, 3 residues past where the read stops, is filled in from the germline J gene. The chain employs TRBV20-1 and TRBJ1-5, with D unclear. The CDR3 runs to 13 residues. Trimming removed 4 bases from V and 3 bases from J, with 10 bases in between. Germline CDR1 and CDR2: DFQATT and SNEGSKA (reference sequence). The CDR3 spells CSAKGQPNQPQHF. The CDR3 DNA, read in part, is TGCAGTGCTAAAGGGCAACCCAATCAGCCC.

About this clone itself: Read sequence stops 3 residues before the CDR3 end, and the germline J gene provides the missing end. The V and J genes are TRBV5-1 and TRBJ2-5, with 10 positions matching TRBD1. The CDR3 covers 15 residues. Trimming cost V 4 bases and J 6 bases; bases outside gene matches: 9. Looked up from germline, CDR1 is SGHRS and CDR2 is YFSETQ. Incomplete CDR3 DNA: TGCGCCAGCAGCCCCCCCGGACAGGGGGTGAAGACC. Translated: CASSPPGQGVKT. The complete CDR3 sequence is CASSPPGQGVKTQYF.

As to this clone: The sequenced fragment ends 3 residues before the CDR3 boundary, so the rest is inferred from the germline J gene. The chain employs TRBV7-8 and TRBJ1-2; 8 bases are shared with TRBD1. CDR1 SGHVS and CDR2 FQNEAQ come from the germline V gene. The V gene end was trimmed by 3 bases and the J gene end by 4 bases; junction bases not matched to a gene: 1. CDR3 size: 13 residues. The CDR3 region is CASSLDRAYGYTF. CDR3 DNA (partial): TGTGCCAGCAGCTTGGACAGGGCCTATGGC.